Listed below are T cell receptor beta chains from one sample, sequenced in a study of cytomegalovirus exposure and HLA in healthy donors. This table comes from immunoSEQ multiplex PCR, and its TCRdb copy is limited to in-frame clones, with some not included. Here the sample spans 70,000 or so clones, around 94% being singletons. Specimen: PBMCs. The receptors derive from a man aged 18 to 29 in good health and CMV-seropositive. CDR3s include the opening cysteine and the closing phenylalanine or tryptophan. A D gene is named only where the DNA matches it firmly. Clone size is stated in some rows and not others, as once, few, many or a class when expanded.

V gene	D gene	J gene	clone size	CDR3 DNA	CDR3 protein
TRBV6-1	.	TRBJ2-3	.	TGTGCCAGCACCTACAGGGCACCCCGCACAGATACGCAGTATTTT	CASTYRAPRTDTQYF
TRBV5-1	.	TRBJ2-7	.	TGCGCCAGCAGTCCTACCGGGACAAGCTCCTACGAGCAGTACTTC	CASSPTGTSSYEQYF
TRBV10-2	TRBD1	TRBJ1-1	once	TGCGCCAGCAGTGAGCGGACAGGGAAGGACACTGAAGCTTTCTTT	CASSERTGKDTEAFF
TRBV6-5	.	TRBJ1-3	.	TGTGCCAGCAGTCACTCGACAGTCCCCTCTGGAAACACCATATATTTT	CASSHSTVPSGNTIYF
TRBV28	.	TRBJ1-1	.	TGTGCCAGCAGTTACAGGGTGGGGATGAACACTGAAGCTTTCTTT	CASSYRVGMNTEAFF
TRBV28	TRBD1	TRBJ1-2	.	TGTGCCAGCAGTTTACTCGAGACAGGGAACTATGGCTACACCTTC	CASSLLETGNYGYTF
TRBV10-3	.	TRBJ2-5	.	TGTGCCACCGGGCGAGGGTACCAAGAGACCCAGTACTTC	CATGRGYQETQYF
TRBV9	.	TRBJ2-7	once	TGTGCCAGCAGTCTGGGGGACTCGACTTACGAGCAGTACTTC	CASSLGDSTYEQYF
TRBV6-4	.	TRBJ2-7	once	TGTGCCAGCAGCCACATACACGAGCAGTACTTC	CASSHIHEQYF
TRBV7-2	.	TRBJ1-1	.	TGTGCCAGCAGTCAGAACCGGGACACTGAAGCTTTCTTT	CASSQNRDTEAFF
TRBV9	TRBD2	TRBJ2-1	.	TGTGCCAGCAGCGTAGTCGGACTAGCGGGAGGGTTCAATGAGCAGTTCTTC	CASSVVGLAGGFNEQFF
TRBV28	.	TRBJ2-7	.	TGTGCCAGCAGAGTGGGGCACACGAAGGGACTTTACGAGCAGTACTTC	CASRVGHTKGLYEQYF
TRBV15	TRBD1	TRBJ2-7	.	TGTGCCACCAGCGGCTACACCGGGACAGGGTCCTACGAGCAGTACTTC	CATSGYTGTGSYEQYF
TRBV7-8	TRBD2	TRBJ2-7	.	TGTGCCAGCAGCTCCACTGCGGGAGCGACCTACGAGCAGTACTTC	CASSSTAGATYEQYF
TRBV28	.	TRBJ1-3	.	TGTGCCAGCAGTTCCCCCAGGTCTGGAAACACCATATATTTT	CASSSPRSGNTIYF
TRBV13	TRBD2	TRBJ2-7	.	TGTGCCAGCAGCCTAAGAGGAACGGGAGGTCTCTACGAGCAGTACTTC	CASSLRGTGGLYEQYF
TRBV18	TRBD2	TRBJ2-5	.	TGTGCCAGCTCAGAGAGACTAGCGAAGTACCAAGAGACCCAGTACTTC	CASSERLAKYQETQYF
TRBV5-8	TRBD1	TRBJ2-5	once	TGTGCCAGCACCTTAACCGGGGACAGGGTCACTGAGACCCAGTACTTC	CASTLTGDRVTETQYF
TRBV2	TRBD2	TRBJ2-1	.	TGTGCCAGCAAGGGGACTAGCGGGACCAATGAGCAGTTCTTC	CASKGTSGTNEQFF
TRBV28	TRBD1	TRBJ2-7	.	TGTGCCAGCCGGTCTTACGCCGGGACAGGGGTTAACGAGCAGTACTTC	CASRSYAGTGVNEQYF
TRBV5-1	.	TRBJ2-3	.	TGCGCCAGCAGCTTGGACAGGGCCACAGATACGCAGTATTTT	CASSLDRATDTQYF
TRBV28	TRBD2	TRBJ2-3	.	TGTGCCAGCAGGTCAGCGGGAGAGTTTATAGATACGCAGTATTTT	CASRSAGEFIDTQYF
TRBV5-1	.	TRBJ2-2	.	TGCGCCAGCAGCCGCGATCCCCAGAACACCGGGGAGCTGTTTTTT	CASSRDPQNTGELFF
TRBV6-1	TRBD2	TRBJ2-1	.	TGTGCCAGCACCGCGGGGGAAGGGCAGTTCTTC	CASTAGEGQFF
TRBV9	TRBD1	TRBJ1-3	.	TGTGCCAGCAGCGGCGGGACAGGTACAGGAAACACCATATATTTT	CASSGGTGTGNTIYF
TRBV2	TRBD2	TRBJ2-1	.	TGTGCCAGCAGATCGCCTAGCGGGAGAGATGAGCAGTTCTTC	CASRSPSGRDEQFF
TRBV5-5	TRBD2	TRBJ2-1	.	TGTGCCAGCAGCTTGGGGCCTAGCGGGAGGGGTGGGTACAATGAGCAGTTCTTC	CASSLGPSGRGGYNEQFF
TRBV5-5	.	TRBJ2-7	.	TGTGCCAGCAGCTTAGAGGGAGCGTACGAGCAGTACTTC	CASSLEGAYEQYF
TRBV2	TRBD2	TRBJ2-3	.	TGTGCCAGCAGCGGGAGGGGGGCTGATAGAGATACGCAGTATTTT	CASSGRGADRDTQYF
TRBV5-6	.	TRBJ1-4	.	TGTGCCAGCAGCGGCGCGGGGCGGCCTAATGAAAAACTGTTTTTT	CASSGAGRPNEKLFF
TRBV28	TRBD2	TRBJ2-2	.	TGTGCCAGCAGTTCTACTAGCGGAGGGGGAACCGGGGAGCTGTTTTTT	CASSSTSGGGTGELFF
TRBV5-1	TRBD1	TRBJ2-2	.	TGCGCCAGCAGCTTGGATCGCAGGGGGACACCGGGGGAGCTGTTTTTT	CASSLDRRGTPGELFF
TRBV28	.	TRBJ2-5	.	TGTGCCAGCAGTTCCCAGACCGGGTTTGGGGAGACCCAGTACTTC	CASSSQTGFGETQYF
TRBV2	.	TRBJ2-1	.	TGTGCCAGCAGGGCAGGGTTGTATGAGCAGTTCTTC	CASRAGLYEQFF
TRBV6-4	TRBD2	TRBJ2-3	.	TGTGCCAGCAGTGACTCAGCGGGGAACACAGATACGCAGTATTTT	CASSDSAGNTDTQYF
TRBV6-1	.	TRBJ2-2	.	TGTGCCAGCAGTGGGCGGGACGCCGGGGAGCTGTTTTTT	CASSGRDAGELFF
TRBV28	.	TRBJ2-7	.	TGTGCCAGCAGTTTGGTGAGGGAGCCTCACGAGCAGTACTTC	CASSLVREPHEQYF
TRBV5-5	.	TRBJ1-3	.	TGTGCCAGCAGCCAGGCACCGTTAGTGATCTCTGGAAACACCATATATTTT	CASSQAPLVISGNTIYF
TRBV6-1	TRBD2	TRBJ2-7	.	TGTGCCAGTTTGTGGGGAGCGGGAGGATCCTACGAGCAGTACTTC	CASLWGAGGSYEQYF
TRBV28	TRBD2	TRBJ2-7	.	TGTGCCAGCAGTTTTGTAGCGGGAGTGCGCGAGCAGTACTTC	CASSFVAGVREQYF
TRBV5-4	.	TRBJ2-3	.	TGTGCCAGCAGCCCCCCCATAGAAACAGATACGCAGTATTTT	CASSPPIETDTQYF
TRBV9	.	TRBJ2-7	.	TGTGCCAGCAGCGTAGGGGGAGGGGGTGAGCAGTACTTC	CASSVGGGGEQYF
TRBV5-5	.	TRBJ2-7	.	TGTGCCAGCAGCGCCGGAACTAGGAGGATCTACGAGCAGTACTTC	CASSAGTRRIYEQYF
TRBV5-5	TRBD2	TRBJ2-7	.	TGTGCCAGCAGCCGGAAAGACCCTAGCGGCCACTCCTACGAGCAGTACTTC	CASSRKDPSGHSYEQYF
TRBV30	.	TRBJ2-7	.	TGTGCCTGGAGTGTAGGAGTAACCTACGAGCAGTACTTC	CAWSVGVTYEQYF
TRBV19	TRBD1	TRBJ1-1	.	TGTGCCAGTAGCCCGGACAGGGGGCTCGGGAACACTGAAGCTTTCTTT	CASSPDRGLGNTEAFF
TRBV4-1	TRBD1	TRBJ2-7	.	TGCGCCAGCAGCCAAGATCTTAAACAGGGGGCCTCCGAGCAGTACTTC	CASSQDLKQGASEQYF
TRBV27	.	TRBJ1-4	.	TGTGCCAGCAGCGGACTAGCGGGAGGGCCTGATGAAAAACTGTTTTTT	CASSGLAGGPDEKLFF
TRBV5-1	.	TRBJ1-4	.	TGCGCCAGCAGCTTGGGGGGGCATGGTGAAAAACTGTTTTTT	CASSLGGHGEKLFF
TRBV18	.	TRBJ2-7	.	TGTGCCAGCTCACCACGAGGGGGGGGCACCTACGAGCAGTACTTC	CASSPRGGGTYEQYF
TRBV28	.	TRBJ2-7	.	TGTGCCAGCAGTACCGGGACAAGCGAGCAGTACTTC	CASSTGTSEQYF